This T cell receptor (beta chain) was sequenced in a study of cytomegalovirus exposure and HLA in healthy donors. General study points: Among the sequence variants, a highly shared cluster was likely an artifact of sequencing.

For this clone: Its antigen remains unidentified. Distinct nucleotide sequences in the sample also encode this CDR3.

The CDR3 is 14 amino acids. Trimming cost V 1 base and J 8 bases, with 14 bases left between them. Germline CDR1 SGHVS, CDR2 FQNEAQ. It was with 60 Vbeta and 13 Jbeta primers that the PCR ran. Sequencing was performed with immunoSEQ multiplex PCR; in TCRdb, only in-frame clones are kept and a portion is missing. This sample has under 200,000 clones, with around 82% found just once. What was sequenced was PBMCs. The chain couples TRBV7-8 to TRBJ1-2; weak D call: TRBD1 (6 bases). The source of this sequence is a man aged 25-45 years in good health and CMV-seronegative. The DNA for the CDR3 is TGTGCCAGCAGCTTAGGGGGGCAGGTCTACGGCTACACCTTC. It codes for CASSLGGQVYGYTF.